The TCR beta chain described here comes from a study of PD-1 blockade in classical Hodgkin lymphoma. Across the study: It was nivolumab at 3 mg/kg, given intravenously every 2 weeks, that patients received.

The sample's time point: cycle 4 day 1 (C4D1), after 6 weeks of nivolumab. Every patient experienced relapse after autologous stem cell transplantation, and brentuximab vedotin exposure varied. CDR1 SEHNR and CDR2 FQNEAQ come from the germline V gene (reference sequence). The CDR3 totals 15 residues. V lost 7 bases and J 2 bases, leaving 16 bases between the germline ends. Profiling relied on immunoSEQ multiplex PCR, and the TCRdb table lists in-frame clones only, not all of them. Of approximately 27,000 clones in the sample, approximately 80% were seen once. Sequenced here: peripheral blood mononuclear cells (PBMCs), sampled before the fourth cycle of nivolumab. The chain couples TRBV7-9 to TRBJ2-3; the D gene is possibly TRBD1 (6 bases). This receptor was obtained from a human donor with classical Hodgkin lymphoma. In nucleotides, the CDR3 is TGTGCCAGCACCGGTTGGACAGTTTTCACAGATACGCAGTATTTT. Amino acid sequence: CASTGWTVFTDTQYF.